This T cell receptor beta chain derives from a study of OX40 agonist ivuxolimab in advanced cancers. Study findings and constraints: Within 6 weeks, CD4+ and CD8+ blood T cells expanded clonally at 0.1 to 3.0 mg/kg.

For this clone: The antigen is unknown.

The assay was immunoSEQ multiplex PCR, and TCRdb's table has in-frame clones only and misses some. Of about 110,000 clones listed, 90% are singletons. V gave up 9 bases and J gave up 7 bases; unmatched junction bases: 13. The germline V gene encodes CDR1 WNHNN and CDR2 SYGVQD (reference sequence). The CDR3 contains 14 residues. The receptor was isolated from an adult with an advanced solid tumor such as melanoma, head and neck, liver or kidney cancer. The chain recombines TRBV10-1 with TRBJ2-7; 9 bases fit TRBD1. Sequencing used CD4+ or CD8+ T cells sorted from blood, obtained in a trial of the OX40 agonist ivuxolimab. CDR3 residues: CASQPGQGSLEQYF. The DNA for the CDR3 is TGCGCCAGTCAGCCGGGACAGGGTTCTCTAGAGCAGTACTTC.